This TCR beta chain was retrieved from a study of shared clonotypes between healthy human individuals. On the study more broadly: In total, the donors were a couple of women and a few men aged 18 to 49.

V lost 3 bases and J 6 bases, leaving 17 bases between the germline ends. CDR1 is SQVTM and CDR2 is ANQGSEA in the germline V gene. This CDR3 has 15 amino acids. Positive CCR7 selection of CD45RO-negative cells yielded the naive CD8 cells, and terminally differentiated effector memory CD45RA+ cells were excluded. Healthy and HIV-negative, the adult donors had no recent acute infections or vaccinations. Profiled with immunoSEQ multiplex PCR; TCRdb holds only in-frame clones, not every one. The repertoire has around 600,000 clones, nearly 98% of them found once; the top ten carry more than 0.3%. Input material: naive CD8+ T cells sorted from blood. The rearrangement joins TRBV29-1 to TRBJ1-4; maybe TRBD1 (6 bases). The receptor was isolated from a man aged 30-40 years in good health. The CDR3 reads CSVDRRGDTDEKLFF. The DNA for the CDR3 is TGCAGCGTTGACAGGAGGGGGGACACGGATGAAAAACTGTTTTTT.